These T cell receptor beta chains were read from a single sample in a study of neurological immune-mediated disorders. A single record per CDR3 protein comes from TCRdb applying MiXCR to the 5' RACE reads. This sample has 30,000 or so distinct CDR3 sequences, with over 12% found just once. Sequenced material: PBMCs. The receptors were gathered from a man in his 70s in good health. CDR3s include the opening cysteine and the closing phenylalanine or tryptophan. Fields, in order: D gene, V gene, J gene, CDR3 length, clone size, CDR3 protein, CDR3 DNA. A D gene is named only where the DNA matches it firmly. The size of a clone is reported for some rows only, either as once, few or many, or as a class for expanded clones.

d_call: -
v_call: TRBV28
j_call: TRBJ1-5
cdr3_length: 16
clone_size: many
cdr3_aa: CASRSSVRFGNQPQHF
cdr3_nt: TGTGCCAGCAGATCGTCGGTTAGGTTCGGCAATCAGCCCCAGCATTTT

d_call: -
v_call: TRBV6-5
j_call: TRBJ2-7
cdr3_length: 11
clone_size: many
cdr3_aa: CASSSRYEQYF
cdr3_nt: TGTGCCAGCAGTTCACGCTACGAGCAGTACTTC

d_call: TRBD1
v_call: TRBV5-1
j_call: TRBJ1-2
cdr3_length: 15
clone_size: many
cdr3_aa: CASSLGTGAFDGYTF
cdr3_nt: TGCGCCAGCAGCCTAGGGACAGGGGCCTTCGATGGCTACACCTTC

d_call: -
v_call: TRBV12-3/TRBV12-4
j_call: TRBJ1-2
cdr3_length: 16
clone_size: -
cdr3_aa: CASSLDSRGGAYGYTF
cdr3_nt: TGTGCCAGCAGTTTGGACTCCCGTGGGGGAGCCTATGGCTACACCTTC

d_call: -
v_call: TRBV5-1
j_call: TRBJ2-7
cdr3_length: 14
clone_size: many
cdr3_aa: CASSFSGPAYEQYF
cdr3_nt: TGCGCCAGCAGCTTTTCGGGACCAGCCTACGAGCAGTACTTC

d_call: -
v_call: TRBV12-3/TRBV12-4
j_call: TRBJ2-1
cdr3_length: 17
clone_size: many
cdr3_aa: CASSLEPPGVTYNEQFF
cdr3_nt: TGTGCCAGCAGTTTAGAGCCCCCAGGGGTAACCTACAATGAGCAGTTCTTC

d_call: TRBD1
v_call: TRBV2
j_call: TRBJ1-6
cdr3_length: 14
clone_size: many
cdr3_aa: CASKRTGGESPLHF
cdr3_nt: TGTGCCAGCAAAAGGACAGGGGGGGAATCACCCCTCCACTTT

d_call: -
v_call: TRBV9
j_call: TRBJ1-2
cdr3_length: 13
clone_size: -
cdr3_aa: CASSMWGNYGYTF
cdr3_nt: TGTGCCAGTAGCATGTGGGGTAACTATGGCTACACCTTC

d_call: TRBD2
v_call: TRBV27
j_call: TRBJ2-7
cdr3_length: 14
clone_size: many
cdr3_aa: CASSLSAGTYEQYF
cdr3_nt: TGTGCCAGCAGTTTATCAGCGGGAACCTACGAGCAGTACTTC

d_call: -
v_call: TRBV4-2
j_call: TRBJ1-2
cdr3_length: 14
clone_size: -
cdr3_aa: CASSQEAAGDGYTF
cdr3_nt: TGTGCCAGCAGCCAAGAGGCGGCAGGGGATGGCTACACCTTC

d_call: -
v_call: TRBV10-3
j_call: TRBJ1-2
cdr3_length: 14
clone_size: many
cdr3_aa: CAIKAQGPNYGYTF
cdr3_nt: TGTGCCATCAAAGCCCAGGGACCTAACTATGGCTACACCTTC

d_call: TRBD1
v_call: TRBV7-2
j_call: TRBJ2-2
cdr3_length: 15
clone_size: many
cdr3_aa: CASSSRDRLTGELFF
cdr3_nt: TGTGCCAGCAGCTCCCGGGACAGGCTCACCGGGGAGCTGTTTTTT

d_call: -
v_call: TRBV29-1
j_call: TRBJ1-1
cdr3_length: 12
clone_size: many
cdr3_aa: CSAMDMNTEAFF
cdr3_nt: TGCAGCGCCATGGACATGAACACTGAAGCTTTCTTT

d_call: -
v_call: TRBV29-1
j_call: TRBJ2-1
cdr3_length: 13
clone_size: many
cdr3_aa: CSVQGFGVNEQFF
cdr3_nt: TGCAGCGTCCAGGGGTTCGGTGTGAATGAGCAGTTCTTC

d_call: TRBD1
v_call: TRBV6-2/TRBV6-3
j_call: TRBJ2-3
cdr3_length: 16
clone_size: once
cdr3_aa: CASSRGQGARADTHYF
cdr3_nt: TGTGCCAGCAGTCGAGGACAGGGGGCGCGCGCAGATACGCATTATTTT

d_call: -
v_call: TRBV3-1
j_call: TRBJ1-6
cdr3_length: 14
clone_size: many
cdr3_aa: CASSQGFRNSPLHF
cdr3_nt: TGTGCCAGCAGCCAAGGCTTTCGGAATTCACCCCTCCACTTT

d_call: TRBD1
v_call: TRBV7-2
j_call: TRBJ1-5
cdr3_length: 16
clone_size: many
cdr3_aa: CASSFGQGAINQPQHF
cdr3_nt: TGTGCCAGCAGCTTCGGACAGGGGGCGATCAATCAGCCCCAGCATTTT

d_call: -
v_call: TRBV20-1
j_call: TRBJ2-2
cdr3_length: 16
clone_size: many
cdr3_aa: CSARAKGRANTGELFF
cdr3_nt: TGCAGTGCTAGAGCCAAGGGACGGGCGAACACCGGGGAGCTGTTTTTT

d_call: TRBD1
v_call: TRBV5-1
j_call: TRBJ1-2
cdr3_length: 15
clone_size: many
cdr3_aa: CASSLGTGFNYGYTF
cdr3_nt: TGCGCCAGCAGCCTCGGGACAGGGTTTAACTATGGCTACACCTTC

d_call: TRBD1
v_call: TRBV7-2
j_call: TRBJ1-1
cdr3_length: 15
clone_size: many
cdr3_aa: CASSPGGSQFTEAFF
cdr3_nt: TGTGCCAGCAGCCCAGGGGGGTCACAATTTACTGAAGCTTTCTTT